What follows describes a single TCR beta chain. The antigen is undetermined. This sample is drawn from a study of blood T cells in healthy people across ages. Across the whole study: Template switching captured about one barcoded beta molecule per two T cells.

The length of the CDR3 is 14 residues. Study results and caveats: Both naive CD4+ cell counts and diversity were greater in long-lived donors than in aged donors. Reliance upon unsorted PBMCs precluded definitive naive versus antigen-experienced comparison.

With each sample, at least 5 micrograms of total RNA were extracted. With a J-beta primer mix and a sample-barcoded 5' primer, a second PCR ran about 6 to 11 cycles. TCRdb used MiXCR to reprocess the 5' RACE reads, holding one entry per CDR3 protein. This table holds 850,000 to 1,000,000 distinct CDR3 sequences, roughly 51% found once. Specimen: blood. This TCR was sampled from an older woman in good health. The chain is built from TRBV21-1 and TRBJ1-3. TRBV21-1 is an annotated pseudogene. The CDR3 nucleotides read TGTGCCAGCAGGCGGGTTATAGGAGGAAACACCATATATTTT. This sequence encodes CASRRVIGGNTIYF.